Presented here are 22 T cell receptor beta chains from one specimen sequenced in a study of cytomegalovirus exposure and HLA in healthy donors. A multiplex PCR was run with 60 Vbeta primers and 13 Jbeta primers. Sequenced by immunoSEQ multiplex PCR; TCRdb stores in-frame clones only, minus some. The sample contains hundreds of thousands of clones, about 80% of which appear only once. Sequenced material: PBMCs. These receptors were obtained from a male donor in good health and CMV-seronegative.

In its sample, this clone was seen a few times. The J gene is TRBJ1-2, the V gene TRBV28; 7 positions agree with TRBD1. Germline lookup yields CDR1 MDHEN and CDR2 SYDVKM. V lost 2 bases, J lost 8 bases, and 14 bases stayed unmatched. The CDR3 runs 16 residues. The CDR3 reads CASSLRGQGPYGGYTF. As DNA, the CDR3 is TGTGCCAGCAGTTTAAGGGGGCAGGGGCCTTATGGGGGCTACACCTTC.

This clone was recorded once. The rearrangement links TRBV18 to TRBJ2-1; a possible D gene is TRBD2 (5 bases). The CDR3 has 14 residues. Germline V gives CDR1 KGHSH, CDR2 LQKENI. The V end lost 2 bases, the J end lost 16 bases, and 21 bases lay between the germline ends. The CDR3 coding sequence is TGTGCCAGCTCACCAGAGGGAGAGAGCTTGAAGGTTTTCTTC. It codes for CASSPEGESLKVFF.

CDR3 sequence: CASSQDLLAGGTGEQYF. The CDR3, as DNA: TGCGCCAGCAGCCAAGATCTACTAGCGGGAGGGACTGGCGAGCAGTACTTC. This chain joins TRBV4-1 and TRBJ2-7; 13 bases match TRBD2. The CDR3 extends over 17 amino acids. J was trimmed by 6 bases and V by 0 bases; bases with no gene match: 8. CDR1 and CDR2 from the germline V gene are MGHRA and YSYEKL.

V is TRBV6-4 and J is TRBJ2-1; a weak D match, TRBD1 (6 bases). V was cut by 2 bases and J by 7 bases, with 15 bases left in between. The CDR3 has 15 residues. The germline V gene encodes CDR1 MRHNA and CDR2 SNTAGT. CDR3 in DNA: TGTGCCAGCAGTGACGATAGGGGGAGTAGAAATGAGCAGTTCTTC. Its translation is CASSDDRGSRNEQFF.

For the CDR3, the DNA is TGCGCCAGCAGCTCTCAGATGGGGGGCACTGAAGCTTTCTTT. It translates to CASSSQMGGTEAFF. This rearrangement joins TRBV5-1 to TRBJ1-1; weak D call: TRBD1 (5 bases). The CDR3 is 14 amino acids. Trimming took off 3 bases at V and 4 bases at J, with 13 bases between the two ends. Germline-derived CDR1 and CDR2 are SGHRS and YFSETQ.

This sequence joins TRBV29-1 and TRBJ1-2; possible D gene TRBD1, 5 bases. The CDR3 has 11 residues. V was pared by 7 bases and J by 7 bases, with 13 bases between. CDR1 and CDR2 (germline): SQVTM, ANQGSEA. This CDR3 is CSAEIRGGYTF. The CDR3 DNA reads TGCAGCGCGGAGATTAGGGGTGGCTACACCTTC.

This chain uses TRBV7-9 with TRBJ2-5, with D possibly TRBD1 on 6 matching bases. CDR1 and CDR2 from the germline V gene are SEHNR and FQNEAQ (reference sequence). Trimming shortened V by 6 bases and J by 1 base, and 12 bases separated the two germline ends. The CDR3 totals 14 residues. Written as DNA, the CDR3 is TGTGCCAGCAGTTTAAGGACAGTCCAAGAGACCCAGTACTTC. It codes for CASSLRTVQETQYF. The full variable domain, in which reference TRBV7-9 and TRBJ2-5 provide the parts outside the CDR3, is DTGVSQNPRHKITKRGQNVTFRCDPISEHNRLYWYRQTLGQGPEFLTYFQNEAQLEKSRLLSDRFSAERPKGSFSTLEIQRTEQGDSAMYLCASSLRTVQETQYFGPGTRLLVL.

This clone has more than one count but fewer than ten. The chain combines TRBV13 with TRBJ2-3; TRBD1 aligns across 8 bases. The V segment lost 4 bases and the J segment 4 bases; nucleotides outside the gene matches: 7. Germline assignment: CDR1 PRHDT and CDR2 FYEKMQ (reference sequence). The CDR3 extends over 15 amino acids. The CDR3 DNA sequence: TGTGCCAGCAGCTACGGACAGGGAGGAGCAGATACGCAGTATTTT. Its translation: CASSYGQGGADTQYF.

The chain has TRBV30 and TRBJ2-7, with 8 bases lining up with TRBD1. The V segment lost 1 base and the J segment 0 bases; nucleotides outside the gene matches: 2. Germline V gene lookup returns CDR1 GTSNPN and CDR2 SVGIG (reference sequence). The CDR3 loop spans 14 amino acids. The CDR3 is CAWSGTGSSYEQYF. The CDR3 nucleotides are TGTGCCTGGAGTGGGACAGGGAGCTCCTACGAGCAGTACTTC.

There are a few counts of this clone. This chain links TRBV9 with TRBJ2-3, with 8 bases lining up with TRBD2. The CDR3 length is 16 residues. Germline CDR1 and CDR2: SGDLS and YYNGEE. V shed 4 bases, J shed 4 bases, and the junction held 11 bases outside the gene matches. The CDR3 spells CASSLSGLAPSDTQYF. CDR3 sequence (DNA): TGTGCCAGCAGCCTATCCGGACTAGCTCCGTCAGATACGCAGTATTTT.

The chain recombines TRBV19 with TRBJ2-7, with 7 bases aligning to TRBD1. Unmatched junction bases numbered 13, after V lost 4 bases and J lost 7 bases. Germline-derived CDR1 and CDR2 are LNHDA and SQIVND (reference sequence). CDR3 length equals 15 residues. The chain's CDR3 is CASSTPRQGKGEQYF. In nucleotides, the CDR3 is TGTGCCAGTAGTACGCCGCGACAGGGTAAGGGGGAGCAGTACTTC.

This chain links TRBV5-1 with TRBJ2-7; D is perhaps TRBD2 (7 bases). Germline V gives CDR1 SGHRS, CDR2 YFSETQ. The CDR3 consists of 14 residues. V was clipped by 2 bases and J by 2 bases, with 11 bases between them. The chain's CDR3 is CASSLGGEAYEQYF. CDR3 coding DNA: TGCGCCAGCAGCTTAGGGGGGGAGGCCTACGAGCAGTACTTC.

On this clone: The same CDR3 is also encoded by other DNA sequences in this sample. The chain employs TRBV30 and TRBJ1-1, with D tentatively TRBD1 (5 bases). The CDR3 is made up of 13 amino acids. Between the trimmed V and J ends, which lost 0 bases and 4 bases, there was a span of 9 bases. Germline CDR1 reads GTSNPN; CDR2 reads SVGIG (reference sequence). CDR3 bases: TGTGCCTGGAGTGTAGGAGGGACCACTGAAGCTTTCTTT. It codes for CAWSVGGTTEAFF.

Written as DNA, the CDR3 is TGTGCTAGTGGTTTGGGGACCGGGACAGGCTCCTACGAGCAGTACTTC. This translates into CASGLGTGTGSYEQYF. The chain carries TRBV12-5 and TRBJ2-7; TRBD1 matches 8 bases. Germline lookup yields CDR1 LGHNT and CDR2 FRNRAP. V shed 1 base, J shed 0 bases, and the junction held 5 bases outside the gene matches. The length of the CDR3 is 16 residues.

On this clone: The junction differs from germline at one of its ends, possibly a read error. The chain combines TRBV11-2 with TRBJ1-4, with TRBD1 matching over 7 bases. Per the germline V gene, CDR1 is SGHAT and CDR2 is FQNNGV. There are 14 residues in the CDR3. CDR3 region: CAGSRDRIREKLFF. CDR3 sequence (DNA): TGTGCCGGCAGCCGGGACAGAATTAGGGAAAAACTGTTTTTT.

The gene calls are TRBV27 and TRBJ2-5, with TRBD1 matching 9 bases. The V segment lost 6 bases and the J segment 3 bases; nucleotides outside the gene matches: 8. CDR1 is MNHEY and CDR2 is SMNVEV in the germline V gene (reference sequence). The CDR3 has 15 amino acids. CDR3 DNA: TGTGCCAGCAGCTACAGGGGGCTCAGAGAAGAGACCCAGTACTTC. Its translation is CASSYRGLREETQYF.

This chain uses TRBV5-1 with TRBJ1-4; TRBD1 matches 7 bases. Trimming took 2 bases from V and 8 from J; bases not matched to a gene: 9. This CDR3 spans 15 amino acids. Germline assignment: CDR1 SGHRS and CDR2 YFSETQ. The CDR3 loop reads CASSFDDRVKEKLFF. DNA of the CDR3: TGCGCCAGCAGCTTTGACGACAGGGTAAAAGAAAAACTGTTTTTT. Looking up the rest from reference TRBV5-1 and TRBJ1-4 gives the full variable domain: KAGVTQTPRYLIKTRGQQVTLSCSPISGHRSVSWYQQTPGQGLQFLFEYFSETQRNKGNFPGRFSGRQFSNSRSEMNVSTLELGDSALYLCASSFDDRVKEKLFFGSGTQLSVL.

This chain connects TRBV13 to TRBJ2-3; 9 bases are shared with TRBD1. This CDR3 has 12 residues. Germline assignment: CDR1 PRHDT and CDR2 FYEKMQ (reference sequence). Trimming removed 5 bases from V and 9 bases from J; junction bases left unmatched: 3. DNA of the CDR3: TGTGCCAGCAGCGAACAGGGGGCGACGCAGTATTTT. The encoded protein is CASSEQGATQYF.

V and J are TRBV5-6 and TRBJ2-3, with D unclear. The germline V and J ends were trimmed by 0 bases and 2 bases, with 4 bases remaining between them. Per germline, CDR1 SGHDT and CDR2 YYEEEE. This CDR3 region has 13 residues. Here the CDR3 reads CASSLDFTDTQYF. CDR3 in DNA: TGTGCCAGCAGCTTGGACTTCACAGATACGCAGTATTTT.

The V gene is TRBV6-1, the J gene TRBJ2-7; no clear D gene. Germline V gene sequence: CDR1 MNHNS, CDR2 SASEGT. The CDR3 spans 12 residues. V lost 5 bases, J lost 7 bases, and 12 bases lay in between. As DNA, the CDR3 is TGTGCCAGCAGTAATTTAGTCGGGGAGCAGTACTTC. Translating gives CASSNLVGEQYF.

The chain uses TRBV6-1 and TRBJ2-7; D may be TRBD1 (5 bases). Germline assignment: CDR1 MNHNS and CDR2 SASEGT. The V end lost 7 bases, the J end lost 4 bases, and 11 bases lay between the germline ends. The CDR3 has 12 residues. The CDR3 DNA reads TGTGCCAGCACTCAGGGATCGTACGAGCAGTACTTC. It codes for CASTQGSYEQYF.

The CDR3 coding sequence is TGTGCCAGCCGACTAAGACAGGGGGCGACGGACAATCAGCCCCAGCATTTT. This sequence encodes CASRLRQGATDNQPQHF. The genes are TRBV21-1 and TRBJ1-5; no DNA check was done on the table's D call, TRBD1. TRBV21-1 is noted as a pseudogene. This CDR3 is 17 amino acids long.